What follows are 31 T cell receptor beta chains derived from one specimen sequenced in a study of blood T cell repertoires in COVID-19. Assay: immunoSEQ multiplex PCR; the TCRdb copy retains only in-frame clones and omits some. The table records about 280,000 clones, 85% of them present only once. Sample: peripheral blood. Receptors were obtained from a man in his forties or fifties with active or convalescent COVID-19.

The gene calls are TRBV4-3 and TRBJ1-6, with D uncertain. CDR3 size: 15 residues. The germline V gene encodes CDR1 LGHNA and CDR2 YSLEER. Trimming removed 0 bases at V and 12 bases at J, with 15 bases between. The DNA for the CDR3 is TGCGCCAGCAGCCAAGATGCGACTTTGGCGGTACCCCTCCACTTT. Protein: CASSQDATLAVPLHF.

This chain links TRBV2 with TRBJ1-5, with 10 bases aligning to TRBD1. The V segment lost 3 bases and the J segment 4 bases; nucleotides outside the gene matches: 21. This CDR3 region has 21 residues. Germline V gives CDR1 SNHLY, CDR2 FYNNEI. CDR3 DNA sequence: TGTGCCAGCAGTGATTGGGTGCTCGTCGACCGGGACAGGGGTCAGAATCAGCCCCAGCATTTT. It yields the protein CASSDWVLVDRDRGQNQPQHF.

The gene calls are TRBV6-5 and TRBJ2-3, with D perhaps matching TRBD1 (5 bases). The CDR3 covers 15 residues. Germline CDR1 MNHEY, CDR2 SVGAGI. V was clipped by 5 bases and J by 5 bases, with 17 bases between them. The CDR3 protein is CASSTRAGPQDTQYF. The DNA for the CDR3 is TGTGCCAGCAGTACACGAGCAGGGCCCCAAGATACGCAGTATTTT.

Written as DNA, the CDR3 is TGTGCCAGCAGTTTAGGTCCTATCAATGAGCAGTTCTTC. Protein sequence: CASSLGPINEQFF. The genes are TRBV27 and TRBJ2-1; D is ambiguous. The CDR3 has 13 residues. V was shortened by 2 bases and J by 6 bases, with 8 bases between the two germline ends. Per the germline V gene, CDR1 is MNHEY and CDR2 is SMNVEV (reference sequence).

V gene TRBV6-5 combines with J gene TRBJ2-1; a possible D gene is TRBD2 (6 bases). Between the trimmed V and J ends, which lost 8 bases and 9 bases, there was a span of 20 bases. Germline V gene data show CDR1 as MNHEY and CDR2 as SVGAGI. This CDR3 contains 14 residues. The CDR3 region has the DNA TGTGCCAGCGTCTTGACTCGGGGGAGAGGTGAGCAGTTCTTC. Translation: CASVLTRGRGEQFF.

The chain combines TRBV7-8 with TRBJ2-7; 9 bases map to TRBD1. V shed 1 base, J shed 0 bases, and the junction held 4 bases outside the gene matches. CDR1 is SGHVS, CDR2 FQNEAQ, per germline. This CDR3 has 16 residues. This CDR3 is CASSLGRTGVSYEQYF. DNA for the CDR3: TGTGCCAGCAGCTTAGGTCGGACAGGGGTCTCCTACGAGCAGTACTTC.

This clone came up once. V gene TRBV7-2 combines with J gene TRBJ2-7; perhaps TRBD1 as D (6 bases). V was pared by 2 bases and J by 0 bases, with 11 bases between. Germline V gene sequence: CDR1 SGHTA, CDR2 FQGNSA. This CDR3 has 15 amino acids. This CDR3 reads CASSLSGGPSYEQYF. The CDR3 bases are TGTGCCAGCAGCTTATCTGGGGGCCCCTCCTACGAGCAGTACTTC.

This chain connects TRBV13 to TRBJ2-2; D unresolved. V lost 5 bases to trimming and J lost 2 bases, with 6 bases between them. Germline V gene sequence: CDR1 PRHDT, CDR2 FYEKMQ (reference sequence). CDR3 size: 13 residues. The CDR3 here is CASSRLNTGELFF. The CDR3 coding sequence is TGTGCCAGCAGCCGACTTAACACCGGGGAGCTGTTTTTT.

The genes are TRBV7-3 and TRBJ2-7; 9 bases match TRBD2. V lost 0 bases and J lost 1; bases outside the gene matches: 1. The CDR3 sequence is 15 residues long. Germline loops: CDR1 SGHTA, CDR2 FQGTGA. The CDR3 DNA reads as TGTGCCAGCAGCTTAACGACTAGCGGATCCTACGAGCAGTACTTC. This gives the protein CASSLTTSGSYEQYF.

The DNA of the CDR3 is TGTGCCAGCAGCCCCGGGACTAGCGGGACGGAGCAGTACTTC. Protein sequence: CASSPGTSGTEQYF. This rearrangement joins TRBV7-3 to TRBJ2-7; 13 bases align to TRBD2. CDR1 is SGHTA and CDR2 is FQGTGA in the germline V gene. The CDR3 is 14 amino acids. With V trimmed by 5 bases and J by 7 bases, 5 bases remained unmatched.

As concerns this clone: Other DNA sequences in the sample encode the same CDR3. V gene TRBV19 combines with J gene TRBJ1-5; tentatively, D is TRBD1 (6 bases). With 6 bases removed from V and 1 base from J, the gap between germline ends came to 13 bases. The CDR3 totals 15 residues. Germline V gene data show CDR1 as LNHDA and CDR2 as SQIVND (reference sequence). The CDR3 spells CASSWGQGSNQPQHF. In nucleotides, the CDR3 is TGTGCCAGTAGCTGGGGGCAGGGAAGCAATCAGCCCCAGCATTTT.

This chain joins TRBV18 and TRBJ1-6; 9 bases align to TRBD1. Per germline, CDR1 KGHSH and CDR2 LQKENI. The CDR3 is 15 residues long. V dropped 4 bases and J dropped 7; count of bases not matched to a gene: 5. The CDR3 is CASSQGQGMNSPLHF. CDR3 bases: TGTGCCAGCTCACAGGGACAGGGTATGAATTCACCCCTCCACTTT.

The genes are TRBV7-9 and TRBJ2-7, with 9 bases identical to TRBD1. There are 14 residues in the CDR3. The germline gives CDR1 SEHNR, CDR2 FQNEAQ (reference sequence). After removal of 5 bases from V and 3 bases from J, the junction contained 5 bases not matched to a gene. CDR3 bases: TGTGCCAGCAGCCCCCGGGACAGGGTCTACGAGCAGTACTTC. Protein product: CASSPRDRVYEQYF.

V gene TRBV2 combines with J gene TRBJ2-5; 9 positions match TRBD2. The V segment lost 7 bases and the J segment 5 bases; nucleotides outside the gene matches: 11. Germline CDR1 SNHLY, CDR2 FYNNEI. The CDR3 extends over 15 amino acids. DNA for the CDR3: TGTGCCAGCAAGCGGCGGGAGGGTCGTTTTGAGACCCAGTACTTC. It translates to CASKRREGRFETQYF. The full variable domain, its missing parts supplied by reference TRBV2 and TRBJ2-5, is EPEVTQTPSHQVTQMGQEVILRCVPISNHLYFYWYRQILGQKVEFLVSFYNNEISEKSEIFDDQFSVERPDGSNFTLKIRSTKLEDSAMYFCASKRREGRFETQYFGPGTRLLVL.

CDR3 region: CACSRDSFYEQYF. DNA of the CDR3: TGTGCCTGTTCTCGGGACAGTTTCTACGAGCAGTACTTC. The chain joins TRBV30 to TRBJ2-7, with 7 bases fitting TRBD1. The trim removed 6 bases at V and 3 bases at J, leaving 8 bases unmatched. The CDR3 length is 13 residues. CDR1 is GTSNPN and CDR2 is SVGIG in the germline V gene (reference sequence).

The chain employs TRBV11-2 and TRBJ2-2; 7 positions agree with TRBD1. This CDR3 comprises 15 residues. V was pared by 5 bases and J by 5 bases, with 8 bases of the junction left unmatched. CDR1 SGHAT and CDR2 FQNNGV come from the germline V gene. The DNA for the CDR3 is TGTGCCAGCAGCCTAACAGGGGTGGGGACCGGGGAGCTGTTTTTT. Residues: CASSLTGVGTGELFF.

This chain joins TRBV28 and TRBJ1-1; no definite D call. Germline V gene data show CDR1 as MDHEN and CDR2 as SYDVKM. The germline V and J ends were trimmed by 3 bases and 9 bases, with 8 bases remaining between them. CDR3 size: 11 residues. The CDR3 coding sequence is TGTGCCAGCAGTTTGAACAGTAAAGCTTTCTTT. Amino acids: CASSLNSKAFF. Full variable domain (rest looked up from reference TRBV28 and TRBJ1-1): DVKVTQSSRYLVKRTGEKVFLECVQDMDHENMFWYRQDPGLGLRLIYFSYDVKMKEKGDIPEGYSVSREKKERFSLILESASTNQTSMYLCASSLNSKAFFGQGTRLTVV.

This chain uses TRBV6-2 or TRBV6-3 with TRBJ1-5; 9 bases are shared with TRBD1. Germline V gives CDR1 MNHEY, CDR2 SVGEGT. This CDR3 is 16 amino acids long. J lost 5 bases, V lost 2 bases, and 7 bases had no gene match. CDR3 protein: CASSYRDRVWDQPQHF. The DNA of the CDR3 is TGTGCCAGCAGTTACAGGGACAGGGTGTGGGATCAGCCCCAGCATTTT.

V gene TRBV30 combines with J gene TRBJ2-7; possible D gene TRBD2, 5 bases. Germline loops: CDR1 GTSNPN, CDR2 SVGIG (reference sequence). The CDR3 loop spans 13 amino acids. V dropped 0 bases and J dropped 5 bases, with 11 bases sitting between them. CDR3 sequence: CAWSVKGAHEQYF. CDR3 coding DNA: TGTGCCTGGAGTGTAAAGGGAGCCCACGAGCAGTACTTC. Supplemented by reference TRBV30 and TRBJ2-7, the full variable domain reads SQTIHQWPATLVQPVGSPLSLECTVEGTSNPNLYWYRQAAGRGLQLLFYSVGIGQISSEVPQNLSASRPQDRQFILSSKKLLLSDSGFYLCAWSVKGAHEQYFGPGTRLTVT.

This clone has just one count. V is TRBV4-3 and J is TRBJ2-7; 10 nucleotides agree with TRBD2. With V trimmed by 0 bases and J by 4 bases, 6 bases remained unmatched. The CDR3 consists of 16 residues. Germline V gene sequence: CDR1 LGHNA, CDR2 YSLEER. The CDR3 is CASSQDQASGSYEQYF. CDR3 bases: TGCGCCAGCAGCCAAGATCAGGCTAGCGGGAGTTACGAGCAGTACTTC.

The J gene is TRBJ1-4, the V gene TRBV4-2; maybe TRBD1 (6 bases). Germline V gene sequence: CDR1 LGHNA, CDR2 YNFKEQ. Trimming took off 5 bases at V and 0 bases at J, with 16 bases between the two ends. This CDR3 contains 17 residues. CDR3 loop: CASSGQTGNPTNEKLFF. In nucleotides, the CDR3 is TGTGCCAGCAGCGGGCAGACAGGAAATCCAACTAATGAAAAACTGTTTTTT.

This chain links TRBV20-1 with TRBJ2-3; possibly TRBD2 for D (5 bases). Looked up from germline, CDR1 is DFQATT and CDR2 is SNEGSKA (reference sequence). CDR3 size: 16 residues. Trimming took 3 bases from V and 6 from J, leaving 22 bases between them. DNA for the CDR3: TGCAGTGCTAGTGGTGTAGACGGAAGAGGGTTGGATACGCAGTATTTT. It codes for CSASGVDGRGLDTQYF.

The rearrangement uses TRBV18 and TRBJ1-1; TRBD1 matches at 9 bases. Germline CDR1 and CDR2: KGHSH and LQKENI. This CDR3 contains 16 residues. V trimming: 1 base; J trimming: 0 bases; junction bases outside the gene matches: 3. CDR3 amino acids: CASSPQGDRVNTEAFF. The CDR3 DNA reads TGTGCCAGCTCACCACAGGGGGACAGGGTGAACACTGAAGCTTTCTTT.

V usage is TRBV11-3 and J usage is TRBJ2-7; a weak D match, TRBD2 (5 bases). CDR1 and CDR2 from the germline V gene are SGHNT and YENEEA. The CDR3 is 15 residues long. V dropped 5 bases and J dropped 0 bases, with 14 bases sitting between them. The CDR3 spells CASSQGGESSYEQYF. CDR3 sequence (DNA): TGTGCCAGCAGCCAAGGTGGGGAGAGCTCCTACGAGCAGTACTTC.

V is TRBV9 and J is TRBJ1-2; 9 bases line up with TRBD1. CDR3 length: 19 residues. V trimming: 0 bases; J trimming: 4 bases; junction bases outside the gene matches: 16. Per the germline V gene, CDR1 is SGDLS and CDR2 is YYNGEE. The CDR3 DNA sequence: TGTGCCAGCAGCGTAGTTCCTGCTCCCTCGACAGGGGGTGGCTATGGCTACACCTTC. Translating gives CASSVVPAPSTGGGYGYTF. The complete variable domain, with remaining parts taken from reference TRBV9 and TRBJ1-2, reads DSGVTQTPKHLITATGQRVTLRCSPRSGDLSVYWYQQSLDQGLQFLIQYYNGEERAKGNILERFSAQQFPDLHSELNLSSLELGDSALYFCASSVVPAPSTGGGYGYTFGSGTRLTVV.

The rearrangement links TRBV23-1 to TRBJ1-1, with 7 bases lining up with TRBD1. TRBV23-1 is assigned to the ORF class and has an uncertain function. Trimming at V came to 2 bases and at J to 6 bases, leaving 3 bases not matched to a gene. The CDR3 has 13 residues. This CDR3 reads CASSQEGAAEAFF. The CDR3 DNA sequence: TGCGCCAGCAGTCAAGAGGGGGCCGCTGAAGCTTTCTTT.

The rearrangement links TRBV19 to TRBJ1-2; 7 positions match TRBD1. The CDR3 runs to 15 residues. V was pared by 5 bases and J by 2 bases, with 8 bases of the junction left unmatched. Germline V gene sequence: CDR1 LNHDA, CDR2 SQIVND (reference sequence). CDR3 loop: CASSVTDRTNYGYTF. For the CDR3, the DNA is TGTGCCAGTAGTGTTACGGACAGGACCAACTATGGCTACACCTTC. The full variable domain, completed using reference TRBV19 and TRBJ1-2, is DGGITQSPKYLFRKEGQNVTLSCEQNLNHDAMYWYRQDPGQGLRLIYYSQIVNDFQKGDIAEGYSVSREKKESFPLTVTSAQKNPTAFYLCASSVTDRTNYGYTFGSGTRLTVV.

CDR3 in DNA: TGTGCCAGCAGGGTCGGCGGGGGTATACAAGAGACCCAGTACTTC. Its translation: CASRVGGGIQETQYF. J is TRBJ2-5 and V is TRBV4-2, with 7 nucleotides matching TRBD2. The CDR3 loop spans 15 amino acids. The germline V gene has CDR1 LGHNA and CDR2 YNFKEQ. V shed 6 bases, J shed 2 bases, and the junction held 9 bases outside the gene matches.

The CDR3 nucleotides read TGTGCCAGCAGTAAGGGGGCGGGAGGGGCCAACGTCCTGACTTTC. This encodes CASSKGAGGANVLTF. J is TRBJ2-6 and V is TRBV27; D perhaps matches TRBD1 (7 bases). The V gene lost 5 bases and the J gene lost 4 bases, with 12 bases spanning the gap. Looked up from germline, CDR1 is MNHEY and CDR2 is SMNVEV (reference sequence). The CDR3 spans 15 residues.

The chain couples TRBV4-1 to TRBJ2-7; maybe TRBD1 (5 bases). The CDR3 spans 14 residues. V lost 1 base and J lost 2, with 9 bases in between. Germline V gene lookup returns CDR1 MGHRA and CDR2 YSYEKL. CDR3 protein: CASSQGGHTYEQYF. The DNA for the CDR3 is TGCGCCAGCAGCCAAGGGGGCCACACCTACGAGCAGTACTTC.

The chain has TRBV28 and TRBJ2-3, with 9 nucleotides matching TRBD2. CDR1 MDHEN and CDR2 SYDVKM come from the germline V gene. The CDR3 contains 18 residues. V lost 5 bases and J lost 1; bases outside the gene matches: 13. The CDR3 sequence: CASSGSGSGLLRTDTQYF. In DNA form, the CDR3 reads TGTGCCAGCAGTGGTAGCGGGAGCGGGCTTCTACGCACAGATACGCAGTATTTT.